The 20 T cell receptor beta chains below come from one sample, sequenced in a study of control samples from healthy donors and cancer patients. Sequencing used immunoSEQ multiplex PCR; TCRdb keeps in-frame clones, though not all of them. The data show roughly 130,000 clones, about 93% seen once. Sequencing was done on a sample of PBMCs. The receptors originated from a man aged 50 or older with head and neck cancer.

The chain joins TRBV5-8 to TRBJ2-5, with 7 bases identical to TRBD2. CDR3 length equals 12 residues. The V and J ends lost 3 bases and 6 bases, in that order; junction bases with no gene match: 2. The germline gives CDR1 SGHTS, CDR2 YDEGEE. The CDR3 nucleotides are TGTGCCAGCAGCTGGCGGGGGAAGACCCAGTACTTC. This encodes CASSWRGKTQYF. Full variable domain (rest looked up from reference TRBV5-8 and TRBJ2-5): EAGVTQSPTHLIKTRGQQATLRCSPISGHTSVYWYQQALGLGLQFLLWYDEGEERNRGNFPPRFSGRQFPNYSSELNVNALELEDSALYLCASSWRGKTQYFGPGTRLLVL.

A single count supports this clone. This chain connects TRBV6-5 to TRBJ2-7; possible D gene TRBD2, 5 bases. CDR3 length: 13 residues. CDR1 is MNHEY, CDR2 SVGAGI, per germline. V was clipped by 8 bases and J by 5 bases, with 16 bases between them. The CDR3 is CASRTWVSDEQYF. DNA for the CDR3: TGTGCCAGCCGGACTTGGGTTAGCGACGAGCAGTACTTC.

The chain links TRBV6-5 to TRBJ1-1; 7 bases are shared with TRBD1. The CDR3 length is 15 residues. The V gene's germline CDR1 is MNHEY and CDR2 SVGAGI. J gave up 4 bases and V 7 bases, and 12 bases lay outside the gene matches. The CDR3 loop is CASISHRGRGTEAFF. In DNA form, the CDR3 reads TGTGCCAGCATCTCCCACAGGGGAAGGGGCACTGAAGCTTTCTTT.

The CDR3 reads CASSLEVDTEAFF. For the CDR3, the DNA is TGTGCCAGCAGCTTAGAGGTGGACACTGAAGCTTTCTTT. V usage is TRBV13 and J usage is TRBJ1-1; D call uncertain. The germline CDR1 and CDR2 sequences are PRHDT and FYEKMQ (reference sequence). V lost 1 base and J lost 3, with 6 bases in between. The CDR3 loop spans 13 amino acids.

This rearrangement joins TRBV3-1 (or the pseudogene TRBV3-2) to TRBJ2-2; 7 nucleotides agree with TRBD2. The CDR3 totals 17 residues. The V segment lost 1 base and the J segment 6 bases; nucleotides outside the gene matches: 11. CDR1 and CDR2 (germline): LGHDT, YNNKEL (reference sequence). CDR3 loop: CASSQVTSSSGAGELFF. CDR3 in DNA: TGTGCCAGCAGCCAAGTAACTAGCTCTAGCGGAGCCGGGGAGCTGTTTTTT.

The rearrangement uses TRBV4-1 and TRBJ2-2; 8 bases agree with TRBD2. CDR3 length equals 17 residues. The J segment lost 1 base and the V segment lost 1 base, leaving 5 bases of the junction unmatched. The germline V gene encodes CDR1 MGHRA and CDR2 YSYEKL. The CDR3 DNA reads as TGCGCCAGCAGCCAAGGCGGGGCGGGGGGGAACACCGGGGAGCTGTTTTTT. It encodes CASSQGGAGGNTGELFF.

The genes are TRBV2 and TRBJ2-2; the match to TRBD1 covers 8 bases. J was trimmed by 0 bases and V by 8 bases; bases with no gene match: 11. Germline values: CDR1 SNHLY, CDR2 FYNNEI. The length of the CDR3 is 17 residues. The CDR3 DNA is TGTGCCAGCCGGGGACAGGAGGTGGTGTCGAACACCGGGGAGCTGTTTTTT. Protein product: CASRGQEVVSNTGELFF.

The J gene is TRBJ1-2, the V gene TRBV20-1, with 10 bases that match TRBD1. Trimming at V came to 3 bases and at J to 8 bases, leaving 15 bases not matched to a gene. CDR1 is DFQATT, CDR2 SNEGSKA, per germline (reference sequence). The CDR3 runs 16 residues. CDR3 loop: CSASSRPGQGLRGYTF. CDR3 bases: TGCAGTGCTAGTTCCCGACCGGGACAGGGGCTAAGAGGCTACACCTTC.

The V and J genes are TRBV9 and TRBJ2-7; D is uncertain. CDR1 is SGDLS, CDR2 YYNGEE, per germline. There are 15 residues in the CDR3. Trimming pared 0 bases from V and 4 bases from J, leaving 14 bases between. The CDR3 DNA follows: TGTGCCAGCAGCGTAGAGCCGGGCCAGAATTACGAGCAGTACTTC. It translates to CASSVEPGQNYEQYF.

The chain joins TRBV2 to TRBJ1-1, with 10 bases matching TRBD1. V was pared by 6 bases and J by 0 bases, with 7 bases of the junction left unmatched. This CDR3 has 16 residues. Germline CDR1 reads SNHLY; CDR2 reads FYNNEI. CDR3 in DNA: TGTGCCAGCAGCCCGTGGACAGGGGGTTTGAACACTGAAGCTTTCTTT. It translates to CASSPWTGGLNTEAFF.

The rearrangement links TRBV4-2 to TRBJ2-2, with 9 bases aligning to TRBD1. Germline V gene data show CDR1 as LGHNA and CDR2 as YNFKEQ. V was pared by 3 bases and J by 4 bases, with 6 bases of the junction left unmatched. The CDR3 totals 16 residues. The CDR3 DNA follows: TGTGCCAGCAGCCATACCGGGACAGGGACCACCGGGGAGCTGTTTTTT. It yields the protein CASSHTGTGTTGELFF.

The chain links TRBV30 to TRBJ2-5; a possible D gene is TRBD1 (5 bases). The V end was cut by 7 bases, the J end by 5 bases, with 17 bases between. The CDR3 runs to 13 residues. Germline-derived CDR1 and CDR2 are GTSNPN and SVGIG (reference sequence). This CDR3 is CASLGGRAETQYF. DNA of the CDR3: TGTGCCTCCCTAGGTGGCAGGGCTGAGACCCAGTACTTC.

The rearrangement uses TRBV28 and TRBJ1-4; 7 positions match TRBD1. Trimming at V came to 6 bases and at J to 0 bases, leaving 4 bases not matched to a gene. The germline gives CDR1 MDHEN, CDR2 SYDVKM. This CDR3 region has 15 residues. The CDR3 nucleotides are TGTGCCAGCAGCCATCAGGGGGCAACTAATGAAAAACTGTTTTTT. Encoded protein: CASSHQGATNEKLFF.

For this clone: Germline and junction disagree at one end, which may indicate a read error. The CDR3 is CAGSISTSRETQYF. For the CDR3, the DNA is TGTGCCGGCAGTATCTCGACTAGTAGGGAGACCCAGTACTTC. This chain connects TRBV6-2 or TRBV6-3 to TRBJ2-5, with a weak D call TRBD2 (6 bases). Germline V gene lookup returns CDR1 MNHEY and CDR2 SVGEGT. This CDR3 spans 14 amino acids.

The chain combines TRBV6-1 with TRBJ1-5; 9 bases line up with TRBD1. Germline-derived CDR1 and CDR2 are MNHNS and SASEGT. V was clipped by 3 bases and J by 7 bases; unmatched bases: 1. The CDR3 consists of 13 residues. CDR3 DNA sequence: TGTGCCAGCAGTGAGGACAGGGGCCAGCCCCAGCATTTT. Protein sequence: CASSEDRGQPQHF.

The rearrangement uses TRBV7-2 and TRBJ2-2; D may be TRBD1 (6 bases). V was shortened by 1 base and J by 0 bases, with 9 bases between the two germline ends. The CDR3 spans 16 residues. Per germline, CDR1 SGHTA and CDR2 FQGNSA. The CDR3 nucleotides read TGTGCCAGCAGCTTAGGCCAGGGGACGAACACCGGGGAGCTGTTTTTT. Amino acid sequence: CASSLGQGTNTGELFF.

The CDR3 sequence is CASSKTGKSSYNEQFF. CDR3 in DNA: TGCGCCAGCAGCAAAACAGGGAAAAGCTCCTACAATGAGCAGTTCTTC. The V call is TRBV5-1, the J call TRBJ2-1; a possible D gene is TRBD1 (6 bases). V was pared by 4 bases and J by 0 bases, with 14 bases between. Germline CDR1 SGHRS, CDR2 YFSETQ. There are 16 residues in the CDR3.

The rearrangement links TRBV19 to TRBJ1-1; the match to TRBD1 covers 9 bases. CDR1 is LNHDA and CDR2 is SQIVND in the germline V gene (reference sequence). Trimming took 5 bases from V and 4 from J; bases not matched to a gene: 5. The CDR3 consists of 14 residues. The CDR3 DNA is TGTGCCAGTAGTCGGACAGGGGTGGCCACTGAAGCTTTCTTT. Protein: CASSRTGVATEAFF. Combining the CDR3 with reference TRBV19 and TRBJ1-1 gives the whole variable domain DGGITQSPKYLFRKEGQNVTLSCEQNLNHDAMYWYRQDPGQGLRLIYYSQIVNDFQKGDIAEGYSVSREKKESFPLTVTSAQKNPTAFYLCASSRTGVATEAFFGQGTRLTVV.

This chain joins TRBV24-1 and TRBJ2-1, with TRBD2 matching 7 bases. This CDR3 spans 15 amino acids. Germline V gene data show CDR1 as KGHDR and CDR2 as SFDVKD. With 2 bases clipped from V and 8 bases from J, the junction kept 8 bases outside the gene matches. The CDR3 reads CATSDSAGVGHEQFF. The CDR3, as DNA: TGTGCCACCAGTGATTCCGCGGGGGTAGGCCATGAGCAGTTCTTC.

The gene calls are TRBV5-1 and TRBJ2-1, with a tentative D call TRBD1 (6 bases). This CDR3 has 15 amino acids. Germline CDR1 is SGHRS and CDR2 is YFSETQ. Trimming shortened V by 3 bases and J by 5 bases, and 15 bases separated the two germline ends. This CDR3 reads CASSSRGKGDNEQFF. CDR3 DNA sequence: TGCGCCAGCAGCTCTAGGGGGAAGGGGGACAATGAGCAGTTCTTC.